This paragraph reports one TCR beta chain. What it binds is not known. Some clones are missing from TCRdb's copy, which holds only in-frame ones; the method was immunoSEQ multiplex PCR. This sample yields 40,000 to 45,000 clones, of which roughly 83% are seen a single time; around 2.5% belongs to the top ten. Trimming left V 0 bases short and J 6 bases short, with 12 bases between. CDR1 is LGHNA, CDR2 YSLEER, per germline. The CDR3 runs to 14 residues. The sample belongs to a study of a mutant IDH1 vaccine in newly diagnosed glioma. Time point noted: week 23, last vaccination. Mutant IDH1 20-mer peptide, at 300 ug, made up each vaccine dose, with topical imiquimod.

The chain couples TRBV4-3 to TRBJ2-7; possibly TRBD1 or TRBD2 for D (5 bases each). This receptor was obtained from a woman in her late teens or twenties with glioma. Some clones in this sample may be carry-over from other donors' samples. The sample was PBMCs, taken from a glioma patient whose treatment included an IDH1 peptide vaccine. The CDR3 DNA reads as TGCGCCAGCAGCCAAGATTGGGGGTTCGGCGAGCAGTACTTC. It codes for CASSQDWGFGEQYF.